This T cell receptor beta chain was captured by sequencing in a study of T-cell memory formation after mild COVID-19. Via MiXCR, TCRdb re-called the 5' RACE reads, giving one row per CDR3 protein. The repertoire holds about 560,000 distinct CDR3 sequences, 15% to 20% seen once, with more than 10% in the top ten. Overall study findings and caveats: Clones that got smaller from day 15 to 85 had even CD4/CD8, while clones growing later tipped toward CD4+.

On this clonotype: Its antigen is still unknown.

Material for sequencing was PBMCs or a T cell subset sorted from them (not recorded which). This receptor was identified in an adult woman who had mild COVID-19 (a few samples of this study predate the infection). Cell type and time point are not known.

This CDR3 reads CASSLKPRSTPGLAGLRNEQFF. The CDR3 region has the DNA TGTGCCAGCAGCTTAAAGCCCAGATCGACCCCGGGACTAGCGGGTTTAAGGAATGAGCAGTTCTTC. The chain employs TRBV11-1 and TRBJ2-1; 12 positions agree with TRBD2. In germline, CDR1 is SGHAT, CDR2 FQDESV (reference sequence). With 2 bases clipped from V and 7 bases from J, the junction kept 24 bases outside the gene matches. The CDR3 is 22 residues long.